This T cell receptor beta chain was found in a study of identical twins. TCRdb reanalysed the 5' RACE reads using MiXCR and keeps one entry per CDR3 protein. Of approximately 410,000 distinct CDR3 sequences listed, about 18% were seen once; the top ten hold roughly an eighth. This clonotype came up once. Antigen unknown. A read error may be the cause here, since a much bigger clone is one base away. This likely comes from a read error, as the CDR3 has no conserved phenylalanine or tryptophan at its end. V was trimmed by 0 bases and J by 2 bases, leaving 14 bases between them. The CDR3 has 16 residues. Germline CDR1 is DFQATT and CDR2 is SNEGSKA (reference sequence). Study-level results: The authors drew conclusions from cross-sectional statistical analysis rather than following the same donors.

The clonotype comes from a man in his fifties in good health. Sequencing was performed on naive T cells sorted from blood. The chain combines TRBV20-1 with TRBJ1-3; no clear D gene. The CDR3 nucleotides read TGCAGTGCTAGAGATCGGAACGGTCTGGCTGGAAACACCATATATTAT. It yields the protein CSARDRNGLAGNTIYY.